Here is one TCR beta chain with its context. This receptor's antigen is unknown. Nothing much larger sits one base from this clone, and base qualities are not available. Per the publication, the time point label means: about 28 days (+/-7) after the second vaccine dose. AZD1222 recipients with second doses at about 4 weeks or about 12 weeks were pooled, because spike-specific TCR depth and breadth did not differ between schedules. Samples from vaccinated people were obtained from the UK trials COV001 and COV002, which included a single-blind randomized controlled phase 2/3 trial of AZD1222 (ChAdOx1 nCoV-19) in healthy adults. For TCRbeta chain sequencing, PBMC samples from trial participants were taken at day 0 and at day 28 after the second dose. The CDR3 regions of human TCRbeta chains were analyzed by immunosequencing. Processing in the source paper ran as follows. Repertoire TCRs were checked for matches against a reference library of SARS-CoV-2-specific TCRs that had been generated using the MIRA antigen-specificity platform. Breadth was defined as the fraction of unique TCRs that were SARS-CoV-2-associated. Depth was defined as the fraction of total T cells that were SARS-CoV-2-associated. Using the MIRA data, each spike-specific TCR was mapped to the spike region that the TCR reacts to and placed in a CD4 or CD8 class. Log10-transformed breadth and depth values were compared by one-way ANOVA with Sidak's multiple comparisons tests. TCRdb retrieved this table from immuneACCESS and kept in-frame rearrangements only. Not all clones are present; in checked studies, unresolved V genes account for under half, and no reason is known for the remainder. V and J calls plus clone size are reproduced from that table; the DNA served to infer D and trimming. The sample records approximately 300,000 clones, around 93% of which are singletons. The leading ten clones occupy around 0.5% of the sample.

This sample stems from a study of T cell responses to AZD1222 COVID-19 vaccine (dated by TCRdb to about 2021). Regarding the research as a whole: TCR sequencing covered about 230 trial participants: some 210 given two doses of AZD1222 and approximately 25 given two doses of MenACWY control vaccine. Trial participants were enrolled by age into 18-55, 56-69 and 70-plus year subgroups, with approximately 150, 28 and 58 TCR-sequenced participants respectively. Findings and caveats that apply to the study as a whole: Because no day 14 peak-response samples were available, repertoires were characterized only after the peak T cell response. Conclusions about previously exposed vaccinees are limited, since just five or six AZD1222 recipients were seropositive for SARS-CoV-2 at baseline. The 56-69-year group was small, and its depth increase did not reach significance, likely because of low power. The whole spike protein was spanned by vaccine-associated CD4 TCRs, and dominant responses were seen in regions 160-218 and 743-854. Most participants were white British and females outnumbered males, and the authors suggested that clonal diversity may have been underestimated. A significant rise in spike-specific TCR breadth and depth was observed after two AZD1222 doses relative to day 0 and relative to MenACWY recipients. Reportedly, close to half of the unique spike-specific TCRs recognized epitopes lying outside the regions that are mutated in the B.1.351 and B.1.1.7 variants.

CDR1 and CDR2 (SGHNT, YYREEE) derive from the germline V gene (reference sequence). V lost 1 base and J lost 0 bases; the stretch between them is 11 bases long. Its CDR3 holds 17 amino acids, cysteine through phenylalanine. Only the CDR3 DNA stays, 51 bases, in frame from base 1. The chain is assembled from TRBV5-4 and TRBJ1-6; the D gene identity is not certain. The receptor comes from an adult who received the AZD1222 COVID-19 vaccine. The sequenced sample was peripheral blood, obtained 28 days after the second AZD1222 dose. The sequence in DNA is TGTGCCAGCAGCTTGACGGGGAGGTTCTCCTATAATTCACCCCTCCACTTT. It codes for CASSLTGRFSYNSPLHF. Reference TRBV5-4 and TRBJ1-6 genes cover what lies past the CDR3, so the full variable domain is ETGVTQSPTHLIKTRGQQVTLRCSSQSGHNTVSWYQQALGQGPQFIFQYYREEENGRGNFPPRFSGLQFPNYSSELNVNALELDDSALYLCASSLTGRFSYNSPLHFGNGTRLTVT.